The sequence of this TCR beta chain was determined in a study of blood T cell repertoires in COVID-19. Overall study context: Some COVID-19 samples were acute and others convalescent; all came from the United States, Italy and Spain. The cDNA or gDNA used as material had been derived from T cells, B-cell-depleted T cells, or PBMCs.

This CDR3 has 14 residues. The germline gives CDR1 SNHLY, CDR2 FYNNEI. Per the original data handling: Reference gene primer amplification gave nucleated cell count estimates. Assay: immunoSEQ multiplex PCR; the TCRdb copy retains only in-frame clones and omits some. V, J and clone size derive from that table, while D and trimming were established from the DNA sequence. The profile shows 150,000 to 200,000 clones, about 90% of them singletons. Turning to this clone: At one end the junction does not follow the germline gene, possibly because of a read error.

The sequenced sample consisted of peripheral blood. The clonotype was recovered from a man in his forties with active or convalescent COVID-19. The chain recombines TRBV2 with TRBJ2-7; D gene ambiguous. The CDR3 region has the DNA TGTGCCAGCAGTGAAGGAGTACAGCCCTATGAGCAGTACTTC. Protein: CASSEGVQPYEQYF.